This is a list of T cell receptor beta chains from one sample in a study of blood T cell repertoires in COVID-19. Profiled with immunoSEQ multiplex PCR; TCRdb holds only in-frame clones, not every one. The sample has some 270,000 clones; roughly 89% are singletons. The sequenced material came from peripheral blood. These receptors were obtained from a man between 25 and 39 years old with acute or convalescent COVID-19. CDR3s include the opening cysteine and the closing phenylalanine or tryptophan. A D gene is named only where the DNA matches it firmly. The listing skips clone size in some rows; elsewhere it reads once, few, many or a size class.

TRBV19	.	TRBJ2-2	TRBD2	TGTGCCAGTAAGAACCTCGGACTAGCGCCCACCGGGGAGCTGTTTTTT	CASKNLGLAPTGELFF
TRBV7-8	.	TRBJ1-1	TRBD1	TGTGCCAGCAGCTTATTTCGGGGACAGGGGATTATGAACACTGAAGCTTTCTTT	CASSLFRGQGIMNTEAFF
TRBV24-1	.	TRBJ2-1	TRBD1	TGTGCCACCAGTGATTACGGGACAGGGCACAATGAGCAGTTCTTC	CATSDYGTGHNEQFF
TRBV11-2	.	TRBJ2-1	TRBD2	TGTGCCAGCAGCTCAAGGACTAGCCCCGGTTCCTACAATGAGCAGTTCTTC	CASSSRTSPGSYNEQFF
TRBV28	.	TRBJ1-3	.	TGTGCCAGCAGTTTTCGACAGGGAAACACCATATATTTT	CASSFRQGNTIYF
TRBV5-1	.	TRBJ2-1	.	TGCGCCTGCCGGCCAGCGGCGAACTCCTACAATGAGCAGTTCTTC	CACRPAANSYNEQFF
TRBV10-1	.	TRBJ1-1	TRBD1	TGCGCCAGCAGTGCCTATAGGGGACAGGGAAACACTGAAGCTTTCTTT	CASSAYRGQGNTEAFF
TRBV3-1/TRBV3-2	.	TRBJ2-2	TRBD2	TGTGCCAGCAGCCAAGGGCTAGCGGGAGGAGGTACCGGGGAGCTGTTTTTT	CASSQGLAGGGTGELFF
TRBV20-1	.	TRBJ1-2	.	TGCAGTGCTAGTACGACAGGATTTCCCTATGGCTACACCTTC	CSASTTGFPYGYTF
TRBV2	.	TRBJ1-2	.	TGTGCCAGCAGTGAACAGGCCTACTATGGCTACACCTTC	CASSEQAYYGYTF
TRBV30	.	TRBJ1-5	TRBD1	TGTGCCTGGTCCTCGGACAGGGGGGGACGAAGCAATCAGCCCCAGCATTTT	CAWSSDRGGRSNQPQHF
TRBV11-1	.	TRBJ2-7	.	TGTGCCAGCAGCGACGACAGGCCCCACGAGCAGTACTTC	CASSDDRPHEQYF
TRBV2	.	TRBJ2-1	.	TGTGCCAGCACCTCCGAACCAGGGTTAAACTACAATGAGCAGTTCTTC	CASTSEPGLNYNEQFF
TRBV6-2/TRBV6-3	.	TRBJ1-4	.	TGTGCCAGCAGCCCGGGGGGGGGTAGGCTGTTTTTT	CASSPGGGRLFF
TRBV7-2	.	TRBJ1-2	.	TGTGCCAGCAGCTTAGTGGGTAGGGGCTATGGCTACACCTTC	CASSLVGRGYGYTF
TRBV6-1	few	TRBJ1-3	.	TGTGCCAGCAGTGAGTACTCCGGGACTGCAGGAAACACCATATATTTT	CASSEYSGTAGNTIYF
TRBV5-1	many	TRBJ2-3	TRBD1	TGCGCCAGCAGCTTGACAGGGGGCGCAGATACGCAGTATTTT	CASSLTGGADTQYF
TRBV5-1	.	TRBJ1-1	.	TGCGCCAGCAGCTCGGGGGAGGGGTCGGGTACTGAAGCTTTCTTT	CASSSGEGSGTEAFF
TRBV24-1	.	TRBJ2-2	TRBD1	TGTGCCACCAGTGATTTCTCCGGGACAGGAAAACCCGGGGAGCTGTTTTTT	CATSDFSGTGKPGELFF
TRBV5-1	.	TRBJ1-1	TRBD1	TGCGCCAGCAGCCTTGGACAGGGAGCTACAGCTTTCTTT	CASSLGQGATAFF
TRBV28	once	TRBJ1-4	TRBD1	TGTGCCAGCAGGGTACAGGGGGGGTTTGAAAAACTGTTTTTT	CASRVQGGFEKLFF
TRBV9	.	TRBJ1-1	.	TGTGCCAGCAGCGTAGGCCCAGGGCTGCAAGCTTTCTTT	CASSVGPGLQAFF
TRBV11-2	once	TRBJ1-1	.	TGTGCCAGCAGCCAAACCAGGGACTCTACTGAAGCTTTCTTT	CASSQTRDSTEAFF
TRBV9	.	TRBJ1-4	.	TGTGCCAGCAGCTTCCTGGACATTCCCGGGGAAAAACTGTTTTTT	CASSFLDIPGEKLFF
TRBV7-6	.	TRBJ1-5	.	TGTGCCAGCAGCTTAAGCGCACCTCCTAGCAATCAGCCCCAGCATTTT	CASSLSAPPSNQPQHF
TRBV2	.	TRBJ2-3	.	TGTGCCAGCATTTCCTACGGAGATACGCAGTATTTT	CASISYGDTQYF
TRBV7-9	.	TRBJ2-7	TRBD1	TGTGCCAGCTCAACCGGGACAGCATACGAGCAGTACTTC	CASSTGTAYEQYF
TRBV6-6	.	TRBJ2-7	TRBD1	TGTGCCAGCACCTCGGACAGGGGGCCTTACGAGCAGTACTTC	CASTSDRGPYEQYF
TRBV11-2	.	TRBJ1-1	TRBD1	TGTGCCAGCAGCACCCACAGGGGACCTATGAACACTGAAGCTTTCTTT	CASSTHRGPMNTEAFF
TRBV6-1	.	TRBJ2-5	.	TGTGCCAGCAGTGACAGAGGCGAGACCCAGTACTTC	CASSDRGETQYF
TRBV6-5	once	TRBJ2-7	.	TGTGCCTCCACCCCCCCCGTAGCCCCCTACGAGCAGTACTTC	CASTPPVAPYEQYF
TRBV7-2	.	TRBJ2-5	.	TGTGCCAGCAGCTTAGTAGCAGTCCGGGAGACCCAGTACTTC	CASSLVAVRETQYF
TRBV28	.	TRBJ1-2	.	TGTGCCGCGGTGGGTAACTATGGCTACACCTTC	CAAVGNYGYTF
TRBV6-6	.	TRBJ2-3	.	TGTGCCAGCAGTTCTGTTGGGGTCGGGGGCACAGATACGCAGTATTTT	CASSSVGVGGTDTQYF
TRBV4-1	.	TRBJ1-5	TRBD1	TGCGCCAGCAGCCACTTGGGACAGGGGACAGGGCAGCCCCAGCATTTT	CASSHLGQGTGQPQHF
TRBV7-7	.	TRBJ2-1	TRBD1	TGTGCTAGCAGCCAAATGGGACAGGGGGCTAATGAGCAGTTCTTC	CASSQMGQGANEQFF
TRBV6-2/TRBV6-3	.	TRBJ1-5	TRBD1	TGTGCCAGCAGTTACCCAGGGGGTGGTCAGCCCCAGCATTTT	CASSYPGGGQPQHF
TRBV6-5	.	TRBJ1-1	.	TGTGCCGGCCCAGGGGTCACTGAAGCTTTCTTT	CAGPGVTEAFF
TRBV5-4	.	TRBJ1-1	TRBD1	TGTGCCAGCAGCCTACCGGACAGGGCAGTAGCTGAAGCTTTCTTT	CASSLPDRAVAEAFF
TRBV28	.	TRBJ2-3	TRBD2	TGTGCCAGCACCCTGGGAGGGCTGGAGACAGATACGCAGTATTTT	CASTLGGLETDTQYF
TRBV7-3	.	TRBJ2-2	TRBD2	TGTGCCAGCAGCCTGAGCGGGGGCCGGAACACCGGGGAGCTGTTTTTT	CASSLSGGRNTGELFF
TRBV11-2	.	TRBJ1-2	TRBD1	TGTGCCAGCAGCCAACTACAGGGGGACGGCTACACCTTC	CASSQLQGDGYTF
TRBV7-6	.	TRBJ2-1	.	TGTGCCAGCAGCGCTAAATGGGCAGGTTCGTCCAATGAGCAGTTCTTC	CASSAKWAGSSNEQFF
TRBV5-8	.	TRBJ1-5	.	TGTGCCAGCAGCCCGGTATGGGGGGAGAGCAATCAGCCCCAGCATTTT	CASSPVWGESNQPQHF
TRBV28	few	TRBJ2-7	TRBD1	TGTGCCAGCAGCTCCACCGGGACAGACCCACTCTACGAGCAGTACTTC	CASSSTGTDPLYEQYF
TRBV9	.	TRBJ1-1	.	TGTGCCAGCAGCGCAGAGGACAACCGATTTTTTAACACTGAAGCTTTCTTT	CASSAEDNRFFNTEAFF
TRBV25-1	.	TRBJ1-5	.	TGTGCCAGCAGTGAATTGGACACCCTTTATAGCAATCAGCCCCAGCATTTT	CASSELDTLYSNQPQHF
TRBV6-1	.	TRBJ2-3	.	TGTGCCAGCAGTGAAGCTCCCACTAGCGTCCTAGCACAGGGTACGCAGTATTTT	CASSEAPTSVLAQGTQYF
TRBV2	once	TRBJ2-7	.	TGTGCCAGCAGTGAACTGGGACTTAAGTGGGGAAATCAAAACTACGAGCAGTACTTC	CASSELGLKWGNQNYEQYF
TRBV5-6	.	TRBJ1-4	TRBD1	TGTGCCAGCAGCTCCCCCGGGACAGAAAATGAAAAACTGTTTTTT	CASSSPGTENEKLFF
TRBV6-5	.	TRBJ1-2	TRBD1	TGTGCCAGCAGAAGAATGGGACAGACAGATGGCTACACCTTC	CASRRMGQTDGYTF